The clone carrying this TCR beta chain has a handful of counts. Its antigen is currently unknown. Version v3.0 of the immunoSEQ assay was performed at survey level. Generated by immunoSEQ multiplex PCR, the TCRdb table keeps only in-frame clones and is missing some. The sample lists over 15,000 clones, 75% to 85% occurring once. This sample was included in a study of long-term antiretroviral therapy in people with HIV. Study-level points and caveats: It was not possible to obtain data on ART adherence, viral resistance or therapy changes.

Trimming shortened V by 1 base and J by 4 bases, and 11 bases separated the two germline ends. The CDR3 has 15 amino acids. Germline loops: CDR1 LNHNV, CDR2 YYDKDF (reference sequence). The clonotype originates from a man aged 18 to 30 with HIV. V and J are TRBV15 and TRBJ1-3, with D hard to call. The sequences come from unsorted PBMCs, collected 0.1 years before starting antiretroviral therapy. DNA of the CDR3: TGTGCCACCAGCAGAGGGTCACCACCCGGAAACACCATATATTTT. The encoded protein is CATSRGSPPGNTIYF.